This passage covers 28 T cell receptor beta chains from one sample sequenced in a study of neurological immune-mediated disorders. TCRdb reprocessed the 5' RACE reads with MiXCR, giving one entry per CDR3 protein. This table holds 27,000 or so distinct CDR3 sequences, over 3% found once. The sequencing sample was made of PBMCs. All receptors derive from a woman in her 30s with multiple sclerosis.

V and J are TRBV10-2 and TRBJ2-5, with TRBD1 identical over 9 bases. Trimming cost V 6 bases and J 5 bases; bases outside gene matches: 7. The CDR3 totals 14 residues. Looked up from germline, CDR1 is WSHSY and CDR2 is SAAADI. CDR3 protein: CASSGTGKGETQYF. The CDR3 DNA is TGCGCCAGCAGCGGGACAGGGAAAGGCGAGACCCAGTACTTC.

Points on this clonotype: Since no conserved phenylalanine or tryptophan closes the CDR3, a read error is the likely cause. The chain employs TRBV28 and TRBJ2-5; possible D gene TRBD2, 7 bases. The germline V gene has CDR1 MDHEN and CDR2 SYDVKM. Trimming shortened V by 5 bases and J by 3 bases, and 13 bases separated the two germline ends. The CDR3 length is 14 residues. CDR3 in amino acids: CASSGGLAEETQYN. CDR3 sequence (DNA): TGTGCCAGCAGTGGGGGCCTAGCGGAAGAGACCCAGTACAAC.

This clonotype was observed many times. The gene calls are TRBV9 and TRBJ1-6; a weak D match, TRBD1 (5 bases). CDR3 length: 13 residues. Deletions cut 2 bases from V and 8 bases from J, with 8 bases between. Germline V gene sequence: CDR1 SGDLS, CDR2 YYNGEE. Written as DNA, the CDR3 is TGTGCCAGCAGCGTCTCCAGGGATTCACCCCTCCACTTT. This gives the protein CASSVSRDSPLHF. The variable domain in full, with the rest retrieved from reference TRBV9 and TRBJ1-6, is DSGVTQTPKHLITATGQRVTLRCSPRSGDLSVYWYQQSLDQGLQFLIQYYNGEERAKGNILERFSAQQFPDLHSELNLSSLELGDSALYFCASSVSRDSPLHFGNGTRLTVT.

The table lists this clonotype with many counts. V gene TRBV29-1 combines with J gene TRBJ2-1; 10 bases are a match to TRBD1. CDR3 size: 13 residues. CDR1 SQVTM and CDR2 ANQGSEA come from the germline V gene. J gave up 10 bases and V 4 bases, and 7 bases lay outside the gene matches. In DNA form, the CDR3 reads TGCAGCGTTGTGGGACAGGGGCCAGGAGAGCAGTTCTTC. Amino acid sequence: CSVVGQGPGEQFF.

This clonotype came up many times. The V call is TRBV7-9, the J call TRBJ1-1, with 7 bases that match TRBD1. In germline, CDR1 is SEHNR, CDR2 FQNEAQ (reference sequence). With 6 bases clipped from V and 1 base from J, the junction kept 5 bases outside the gene matches. The CDR3 sequence is 14 residues long. This chain's CDR3 is CASSNRGTNTEAFF. CDR3 nucleotides: TGTGCCAGCAGTAACAGGGGCACGAACACTGAAGCTTTCTTT.

This clonotype is judged medium-sized. CDR3 amino acids: CSVQIQGAWTEAFF. CDR3 nucleotide sequence: TGCAGCGTGCAAATACAGGGGGCATGGACTGAAGCTTTCTTT. V is TRBV29-1 and J is TRBJ1-1, with TRBD1 matching over 9 bases. Germline values: CDR1 SQVTM, CDR2 ANQGSEA. V lost 6 bases to trimming and J lost 5 bases; unmatched junction nucleotides: 10. The CDR3 extends over 14 amino acids.

This clonotype was seen at least ten times. The rearrangement uses TRBV4-3 and TRBJ1-1; 7 nucleotides line up with TRBD1. V was pared by 0 bases and J by 9 bases, with 7 bases of the junction left unmatched. This CDR3 comprises 14 residues. Per the germline V gene, CDR1 is LGHNA and CDR2 is YSLEER. CDR3 loop: CASSQDRSRGQAFF. CDR3 DNA: TGCGCCAGCAGCCAAGATAGAAGTAGGGGGCAAGCTTTCTTT.

This clonotype was counted ten times or more. The V and J genes are TRBV5-5 and TRBJ1-5; D uncertain. The CDR3 runs to 15 residues. Trimming removed 5 bases at V and 0 bases at J, with 12 bases between. CDR1 is SGHKS and CDR2 is YYEKEE in the germline V gene (reference sequence). The CDR3 coding sequence is TGTGCCAGCAGTCGTAGAAGCTTTAGCAATCAGCCCCAGCATTTT. Translating it yields CASSRRSFSNQPQHF.

The sample holds a few counts of this clonotype. A much larger clone differs by one base, so this may be a read error. V is TRBV7-2 and J is TRBJ2-3; TRBD2 matches at 15 bases. Germline assignment: CDR1 SGHTA and CDR2 FQGNSA. The CDR3 extends over 15 amino acids. In nucleotides, the CDR3 is TGTGTCAGCAGCCCCGGACTAGCGGGGGGGCAAGCGCAGTATTTT. This translates into CVSSPGLAGGQAQYF.

J is TRBJ2-3 and V is TRBV6-5, with 10 bases matching TRBD2. Germline CDR1 and CDR2: MNHEY and SVGAGI. The CDR3 length is 17 residues. Trimming cost V 2 bases and J 8 bases; bases outside gene matches: 13. The chain's CDR3 is CASSYLSGGLGFGTQYF. The CDR3, as DNA: TGTGCCAGCAGTTACCTTAGCGGGGGGTTAGGGTTTGGTACGCAGTATTTT.

This clonotype was seen ten or more times. This rearrangement joins TRBV5-1 to TRBJ2-7, with 12 bases that match TRBD2. The ends lost 4 bases at V and 9 bases at J; junction bases unmatched: 5. The germline V gene encodes CDR1 SGHRS and CDR2 YFSETQ. The CDR3 contains 13 residues. The CDR3 region is CASSQGTSGSQYF. CDR3 DNA: TGCGCCAGCAGCCAAGGGACTAGCGGGTCGCAGTACTTC.

This clonotype was counted ten times or more. The V call is TRBV5-5, the J call TRBJ2-3; TRBD2 agrees at 7 bases. J lost 2 bases, V lost 3 bases, and 3 bases had no gene match. The CDR3 is made up of 14 amino acids. The germline CDR1 and CDR2 sequences are SGHKS and YYEKEE (reference sequence). CDR3 protein: CASSSGLTTDTQYF. Here the CDR3 DNA reads TGTGCCAGCAGCTCGGGACTAACCACAGATACGCAGTATTTT.

This clonotype appeared many times. V gene TRBV9 combines with J gene TRBJ1-3, with TRBD1 matching over 7 bases. V shed 0 bases, J shed 5 bases, and the junction held 2 bases outside the gene matches. The CDR3 is made up of 14 amino acids. CDR1 is SGDLS and CDR2 is YYNGEE in the germline V gene. The CDR3 is CASSVGGGRNTIYF. CDR3 DNA sequence: TGTGCCAGCAGCGTAGGAGGGGGCAGAAACACCATATATTTT. Complete variable domain (other parts from reference TRBV9 and TRBJ1-3): DSGVTQTPKHLITATGQRVTLRCSPRSGDLSVYWYQQSLDQGLQFLIQYYNGEERAKGNILERFSAQQFPDLHSELNLSSLELGDSALYFCASSVGGGRNTIYFGEGSWLTVV.

This clonotype was seen at least ten times. This chain connects TRBV10-3 to TRBJ2-3; tentatively, D is TRBD2 (5 bases). V lost 10 bases and J 6 bases, leaving 17 bases between the germline ends. The germline CDR1 and CDR2 sequences are ENHRY and SYGVKD. This CDR3 is built from 13 residues. The CDR3 region is CATALEELDTQYF. For the CDR3, the DNA is TGTGCCACCGCCCTGGAGGAGCTGGATACGCAGTATTTT.

This clonotype was picked up many times. The chain has TRBV6-6 and TRBJ2-2; TRBD2 is a possible D gene (6 bases). Germline values: CDR1 MNHNY, CDR2 SVGAGI (reference sequence). V was shortened by 5 bases and J by 8 bases, with 15 bases between the two germline ends. CDR3 length: 14 amino acids. CDR3 in amino acids: CASSVAVGAGELFF. The CDR3 bases are TGTGCCAGCAGTGTAGCGGTAGGAGCTGGGGAGCTGTTTTTT.

This clonotype appeared many times. V gene TRBV20-1 combines with J gene TRBJ2-5, with D unclear. The CDR3 is made up of 13 amino acids. The V and J ends lost 5 bases and 3 bases respectively, with 13 bases between them. Germline V gene data show CDR1 as DFQATT and CDR2 as SNEGSKA (reference sequence). For the CDR3, the DNA is TGCAGTGCTCTACATGGGTGGGAAGAGACCCAGTACTTC. Translated: CSALHGWEETQYF.

In its sample, this clonotype was seen many times. The chain links TRBV20-1 to TRBJ2-5, with D perhaps matching TRBD1 (5 bases). CDR3 size: 15 residues. Germline CDR1 reads DFQATT; CDR2 reads SNEGSKA (reference sequence). V gave up 3 bases and J gave up 5 bases, with 19 bases separating them. CDR3 nucleotide sequence: TGCAGTGCTAGTTACCCACAGGCCCACGGGGAGACCCAGTACTTC. It yields the protein CSASYPQAHGETQYF.

This clonotype was detected only a few times. V usage is TRBV7-9 and J usage is TRBJ1-3; D remains ambiguous. V was clipped by 4 bases and J by 10 bases, with 14 bases between them. CDR1 and CDR2 from the germline V gene are SEHNR and FQNEAQ (reference sequence). This CDR3 region has 13 residues. The CDR3: CASSSLDLETIYF. The DNA of the CDR3 is TGTGCCAGCAGCTCCTTGGACTTAGAAACCATATATTTT. The full variable domain, rest sourced from reference TRBV7-9 and TRBJ1-3, is DTGVSQNPRHKITKRGQNVTFRCDPISEHNRLYWYRQTLGQGPEFLTYFQNEAQLEKSRLLSDRFSAERPKGSFSTLEIQRTEQGDSAMYLCASSSLDLETIYFGEGSWLTVV.

In its sample, this clonotype ranks as medium-sized. CDR3 residues: CSASRPSYEQYF. For the CDR3, the DNA is TGCAGTGCTAGCAGGCCCTCCTACGAGCAGTACTTC. This rearrangement joins TRBV20-1 to TRBJ2-7; D is uncertain. Germline loops: CDR1 DFQATT, CDR2 SNEGSKA (reference sequence). This CDR3 spans 12 amino acids. Trimming took 3 bases from V and 0 from J, leaving 6 bases between them.

This clonotype was found many times. An end of the junction does not agree with germline; a read error may underlie this. This sequence joins TRBV18 and TRBJ1-5; no clear D gene. This CDR3 is 13 amino acids long. Per the germline V gene, CDR1 is KGHSH and CDR2 is LQKENI. DNA for the CDR3: TGTGCCAGCTCACCCTATAGCGATCAGCCCCAGAATTTT. Translated, it gives CASSPYSDQPQNF.

In this sample, this clonotype turned up many times. The J gene is TRBJ2-1, the V gene TRBV27; 7 nucleotides agree with TRBD1. CDR1 and CDR2 from the germline V gene are MNHEY and SMNVEV (reference sequence). The trim removed 2 bases at V and 7 bases at J, leaving 5 bases unmatched. The CDR3 sequence is 14 residues long. In nucleotides, the CDR3 is TGTGCCAGCAGTTTACGGGACAGTGAAAATGAGCAGTTCTTC. It is translated as CASSLRDSENEQFF.

This clonotype was detected many times. The genes are TRBV5-5 and TRBJ1-5, with D hard to call. Germline lookup yields CDR1 SGHKS and CDR2 YYEKEE (reference sequence). The ends were cut back, 4 bases at V and 4 bases at J, with 12 bases in the middle. CDR3 length: 14 residues. CDR3 coding DNA: TGTGCCAGCAGCCCTGGTGGTGGGAATCAGCCCCAGCATTTT. It encodes CASSPGGGNQPQHF.

This clonotype was counted at least ten times. The chain combines TRBV20-1 with TRBJ2-3; the match to TRBD1 covers 9 bases. CDR1 DFQATT and CDR2 SNEGSKA come from the germline V gene (reference sequence). The CDR3 is 15 residues long. J gave up 5 bases and V 3 bases, and 9 bases lay outside the gene matches. The CDR3 reads CSASRTGAGGDTQYF. The CDR3 DNA reads as TGCAGTGCTAGCAGGACAGGGGCCGGGGGAGATACGCAGTATTTT.

This clonotype was counted ten times or more. The rearrangement uses TRBV28 and TRBJ2-1; D is possibly TRBD1 or TRBD2 (5 bases each). The CDR3 has 20 residues. The ends were cut back, 7 bases at V and 5 bases at J, with 33 bases in the middle. The germline CDR1 and CDR2 sequences are MDHEN and SYDVKM. CDR3: CASIGHWGTARESLNNEQFF. The CDR3 DNA sequence: TGTGCCAGCATTGGGCATTGGGGGACCGCAAGGGAGTCCTTAAACAATGAGCAGTTCTTC.

Ten or more counts support this clonotype. The chain combines TRBV25-1 with TRBJ1-1, with D perhaps TRBD1 (5 bases). Trimming shortened V by 4 bases and J by 2 bases, and 14 bases separated the two germline ends. The CDR3 consists of 15 residues. Germline V gene data show CDR1 as MGHDK and CDR2 as SYGVNS. The CDR3 loop reads CASSAQWGANTEAFF. The DNA for the CDR3 is TGTGCCAGCAGTGCCCAGTGGGGCGCAAACACTGAAGCTTTCTTT.

The sample holds many counts of this clonotype. The chain couples TRBV5-1 to TRBJ2-3; 7 nucleotides agree with TRBD1. V trimming: 4 bases; J trimming: 2 bases; junction bases outside the gene matches: 19. Germline-derived CDR1 and CDR2 are SGHRS and YFSETQ. This CDR3 is 19 amino acids long. CDR3 bases: TGCGCCAGCAGCAGGTGGGGACAGACTTACCTAGACGCCACAGATACGCAGTATTTT. It is translated as CASSRWGQTYLDATDTQYF.

The CDR3 nucleotides read TGTGCCAGCAGCGGGAACCTCTTTTCGAACTCCTACAATGAGCAGTTCTTC. Amino acids: CASSGNLFSNSYNEQFF. The V call is TRBV5-6, the J call TRBJ2-1; D remains ambiguous. V dropped 4 bases and J dropped 0 bases, with 17 bases sitting between them. There are 17 residues in the CDR3. Germline values: CDR1 SGHDT, CDR2 YYEEEE. The full variable domain, completed using reference TRBV5-6 and TRBJ2-1, is DAGVTQSPTHLIKTRGQQVTLRCSPKSGHDTVSWYQQALGQGPQFIFQYYEEEERQRGNFPDRFSGHQFPNYSSELNVNALLLGDSALYLCASSGNLFSNSYNEQFFGPGTRLTVL.

The sample holds many counts of this clonotype. This sequence joins TRBV28 and TRBJ2-1, with 7 bases lining up with TRBD1. The CDR3 loop spans 15 amino acids. From germline, CDR1 is MDHEN and CDR2 SYDVKM. The V and J ends lost 2 bases and 2 bases, in that order; junction bases with no gene match: 3. CDR3 coding DNA: TGTGCCAGCAGTTTAGAGGGGGCCGCCTACAATGAGCAGTTCTTC. It encodes CASSLEGAAYNEQFF.